A selection of T cell receptor beta chains follows, all from one sample in a study of blood T cells in healthy people across ages. Each CDR3 protein is one row after TCRdb ran MiXCR on the 5' RACE reads. Among approximately 600,000 distinct CDR3 sequences listed, approximately 59% were seen once. Sample: blood. These TCRs come from a man between 60 and 75 years old in good health. CDR3s include the opening cysteine and the closing phenylalanine or tryptophan. A D gene is named only where the DNA matches it firmly. A row's size may be missing; if present it is once, few, many or a size class.

V,J,size,D,DNA,CDR3
TRBV20-1,TRBJ2-5,few,NA,TGCAGTGCTAGGTCCGAGATCTCCCCACATTTGACCCTTAGCGATGAGCAGTACTTC,CSARSEISPHLTLSDEQYF
TRBV11-2,TRBJ2-6,NA,NA,TGTGCCAGCAGCTTGAGGGGGTGGGGAATTATACACTCTGGGGCCAACGTCCTGACTTTC,CASSLRGWGIIHSGANVLTF
TRBV5-6,TRBJ1-4,NA,TRBD1,TGTGCCAGCAGCTTGAGGAGGACAGGGAAGAATGAAAAACTGTTTTTT,CASSLRRTGKNEKLFF
TRBV5-1,TRBJ1-1,few,NA,TGCGCCAGCAGCTTGGGTGGGGCCAACACTGAAGCTTTCTTT,CASSLGGANTEAFF
TRBV25-1,TRBJ2-1,NA,TRBD2,TGTGCCAGCAGTTTGGCGGGGGGGGGTCATGAGCAGTTCTTC,CASSLAGGGHEQFF
TRBV5-1,TRBJ2-1,NA,TRBD2,TGCGCCAGCAGCTTCGGGGCTAGCGGCTACAATGAGCAGTTCTTC,CASSFGASGYNEQFF
TRBV5-1,TRBJ2-7,few,TRBD1,TGCGCCAGCAGCTTGGGCCCGACAGGGGAATCTTACGAGCAGTACTTC,CASSLGPTGESYEQYF
TRBV7-8,TRBJ1-2,few,NA,TGTGCCAGCAGCTTAAGGGGTGGTGGCAGCATGGATGGCTACACCTTC,CASSLRGGGSMDGYTF
TRBV14,TRBJ1-2,NA,NA,TGTGCCAGCAGCCCGGCCGGGACTTTTTATGGCTACACCTTC,CASSPAGTFYGYTF
TRBV7-9,TRBJ2-1,few,NA,TGTGCCAGCAGACAGACAGAGGAGCAGTTCTTC,CASRQTEEQFF